Only a few counts were recorded for the clone carrying this T cell receptor (beta chain). Germline V lookup: CDR1 SGHNT, CDR2 YYREEE (reference sequence). This CDR3 region has 13 residues. V lost 2 bases and J 6 bases, leaving 11 bases between the germline ends. Original processing notes: Amplifying reference gene primers gave estimates of nucleated cell counts. Method: immunoSEQ multiplex PCR; TCRdb's copy keeps in-frame clones and lacks some. The D gene and trimming were derived from the DNA, and the V and J assignments and clone size from that table. Here the sample spans a few hundred thousand clones, approximately 90% being singletons. The sample originates from a study of blood T cell repertoires in COVID-19. Study details: The origin of the acute and convalescent COVID-19 samples was the United States, Italy and Spain. T cells, B-cell-depleted T cells, or PBMCs provided the cDNA or gDNA that served as material.

This sequence joins TRBV5-4 and TRBJ1-1, with D unresolved. The origin of this receptor is a woman aged 45-59 years who had recovered from COVID-19. The sequenced material came from peripheral blood. CDR3 in amino acids: CASSLKGGAEAFF. Here the CDR3 DNA reads TGTGCCAGCAGCTTAAAGGGAGGAGCTGAAGCTTTCTTT.